Listed below are T cell receptor beta chains from one sample, sequenced in a study of blood T cell repertoires in COVID-19. Here immunoSEQ multiplex PCR was the method, and the copy in TCRdb shows in-frame clones only, minus some. The sample shows under 300,000 clones, 70% to 90% of them seen only once. The sequenced sample consisted of PBMCs or T cells enriched from blood (not recorded which). Receptors originate from a woman aged 55-70 years in a cohort exposed to, infected with or recovered from COVID-19 (not recorded which). CDR3s include the opening cysteine and the closing phenylalanine or tryptophan. Fields, in order: J gene, clone size, V gene, D gene, CDR3 DNA, CDR3 protein. A D gene is named only where the DNA matches it firmly. Size tells how often a clone was seen (once, few, many) or the class of an expanded clone, and some rows leave it out.

>TRBJ1-4|once|TRBV5-1|TRBD1
TGCGCCAGCAGTCTAGGACAGGGAACTAATGAAAAACTGTTTTTT
CASSLGQGTNEKLFF
>TRBJ1-2|-|TRBV6-2/TRBV6-3|TRBD1
TGTGCCAGCAGTTTCAACCTTCGGACAGGGGGAAGACCTAACTATGGCTACACCTTC
CASSFNLRTGGRPNYGYTF
>TRBJ2-3|-|TRBV28|TRBD2
TGTGCCAGCAGTTTGGCCGGGGGACTAGCGGGAACCGATACGCAGTATTTT
CASSLAGGLAGTDTQYF
>TRBJ2-1|-|TRBV9|-
TGTGCCAGCAGCAAGAGCTCCTACAATGAGCAGTTCTTC
CASSKSSYNEQFF
>TRBJ2-1|-|TRBV19|-
TGTGCCAGTAGTATTCAGGGTTTATACAATGAGCAGTTCTTC
CASSIQGLYNEQFF
>TRBJ1-6|-|TRBV20-1|-
TGCAGTGCTAGTAGACAGTCAGATAATTCACCCCTCCACTTT
CSASRQSDNSPLHF
>TRBJ2-3|-|TRBV10-1|TRBD1
TGCGCCAGCAGTGGGACAGGTGGTTTTCGAGATACGCAGTATTTT
CASSGTGGFRDTQYF
>TRBJ1-2|-|TRBV7-2|-
TGTGCCAGCAGCTTAGCCAGGGACTATGGCTACACCTTC
CASSLARDYGYTF
>TRBJ2-3|-|TRBV5-4|TRBD2
TGTGCCAGCAGCCCCTCAGCGGGAGCTTATCATACGCAGTATTTT
CASSPSAGAYHTQYF
>TRBJ1-2|few|TRBV20-1|-
TGCAGTGCTAGATCAGGGTACGGCTACACCTTC
CSARSGYGYTF
>TRBJ2-1|-|TRBV7-9|-
TGTGCCAGCAGCCCCGCGGGGATCTACAATGAGCAGTTCTTC
CASSPAGIYNEQFF
>TRBJ1-1|-|TRBV7-9|-
TGTGCCAGCCGGTCCAACCGGGGGGCTGAAGCTTTCTTT
CASRSNRGAEAFF
>TRBJ1-1|-|TRBV12-3/TRBV12-4|-
TGTGCCAGCAGGCTCGTGGCTGACACTGAAGCTTTCTTT
CASRLVADTEAFF
>TRBJ2-3|once|TRBV30|-
TGTGCCTGGAGTGTTCACGGGAGCACAGATACGCAGTATTTT
CAWSVHGSTDTQYF
>TRBJ1-3|-|TRBV25-1|-
TGTGCCAGCGGGCAGGGAAACACCATATATTTT
CASGQGNTIYF
>TRBJ1-5|-|TRBV13|TRBD1
TGTGCCAGCAGCAGACAGGGTAGCAATCAGCCCCAGCATTTT
CASSRQGSNQPQHF
>TRBJ1-4|few|TRBV9|TRBD1
TGTGCCAGCAGCGTAGGGGACAGGGGGAATGAAAAACTGTTTTTT
CASSVGDRGNEKLFF
>TRBJ2-7|-|TRBV7-2|TRBD2
TGTGCCAGCAGCTTGATAGCGGGGGACTCCTACGAGCAGTACTTC
CASSLIAGDSYEQYF
>TRBJ2-2|-|TRBV5-5|TRBD2
TGTGCCAGCAGTGGGACTAGTATGAACACCGGGGAGCTGTTTTTT
CASSGTSMNTGELFF
>TRBJ1-1|-|TRBV7-9|-
TGTGCCAGCAGCGTCAGTACGAACACTGAAGCTTTCTTT
CASSVSTNTEAFF
>TRBJ1-4|-|TRBV30|-
TGTGCCTGGAGTGAACAGGGATTTGAAAAACTGTTTTTT
CAWSEQGFEKLFF
>TRBJ2-2|-|TRBV7-2|-
TGTGCCAGCAGCTTATCAGGTCTCGGGGAGCTGTTTTTT
CASSLSGLGELFF
>TRBJ1-6|-|TRBV11-2|-
TGTGCCAGCAGCTCCCTGCTGGGAGGATTGAATTCACCCCTCCACTTT
CASSSLLGGLNSPLHF
>TRBJ2-7|once|TRBV28|TRBD2
TGTGCCAGCAGTACCCATAGCGGGGGTGGAGACTTC
CASSTHSGGGDF
>TRBJ1-4|-|TRBV30|-
TGTGCCTGGAGTGTACAGGAACAGGGTTATGAAAAACTGTTTTTT
CAWSVQEQGYEKLFF
>TRBJ2-7|-|TRBV5-1|TRBD1
TGCGCCAGCAGCTCTCCGGACAGGGGCATGAAATTC
CASSSPDRGMKF
>TRBJ2-1|-|TRBV6-5|-
TGTGCCAGCAGTTACGCGCCGCATTCCTACAATGAGCAGTTCTTC
CASSYAPHSYNEQFF